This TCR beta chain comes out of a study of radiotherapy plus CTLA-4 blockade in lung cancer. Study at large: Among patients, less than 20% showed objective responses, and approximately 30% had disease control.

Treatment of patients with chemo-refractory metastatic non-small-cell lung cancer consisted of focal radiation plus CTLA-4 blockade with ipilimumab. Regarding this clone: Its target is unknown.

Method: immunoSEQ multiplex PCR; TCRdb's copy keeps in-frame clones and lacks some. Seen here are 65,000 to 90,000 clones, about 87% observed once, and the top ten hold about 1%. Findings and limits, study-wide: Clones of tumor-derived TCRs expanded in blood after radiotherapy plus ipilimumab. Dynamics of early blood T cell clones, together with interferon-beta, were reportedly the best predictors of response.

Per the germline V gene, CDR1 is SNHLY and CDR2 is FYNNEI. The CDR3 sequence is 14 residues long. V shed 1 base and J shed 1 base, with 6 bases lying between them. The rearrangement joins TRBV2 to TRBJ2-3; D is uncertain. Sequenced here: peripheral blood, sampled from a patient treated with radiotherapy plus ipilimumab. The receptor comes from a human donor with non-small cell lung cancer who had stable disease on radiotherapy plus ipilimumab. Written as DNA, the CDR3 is TGTGCCAGCAGTGAAGGATTCCGCACAGATACGCAGTATTTT. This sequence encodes CASSEGFRTDTQYF.